Listed here are 17 T cell receptor beta chains from one sample, sequenced in a study of T cells in Graves' hyperthyroidism and ophthalmopathy. The source material, RNA transcripts, was used to amplify TCR beta CDR3 regions. The primer set for the first-round RT-PCR of the TCR CDR3 was HTBI. TCRdb processed the multiplex PCR reads anew with MiXCR; each CDR3 protein has one entry. The table lists a few hundred thousand distinct CDR3 sequences, 15% to 19% of them singletons, with roughly a quarter in the top ten. Sample: blood. The receptors were sampled from a woman aged 18 to 35 with Graves' hyperthyroidism that later progressed to Graves' ophthalmopathy.

This clonotype came up a few times. This chain uses TRBV4-1 with TRBJ2-3, with 9 bases lining up with TRBD1. This CDR3 spans 16 amino acids. CDR1 and CDR2 from the germline V gene are MGHRA and YSYEKL. Trimming cost V 4 bases and J 1 base; bases outside gene matches: 6. This CDR3 is CASSLPGQGRTDTQYF. The CDR3 DNA follows: TGCGCCAGCAGCCTTCCGGGACAGGGTCGCACAGATACGCAGTATTTT.

Many counts were recorded for this clonotype. J is TRBJ2-3 and V is TRBV7-2, with D possibly TRBD2 on 5 matching bases. V gave up 5 bases and J gave up 0 bases, with 6 bases separating them. The CDR3 has 13 amino acids. Germline CDR1 and CDR2: SGHTA and FQGNSA. This CDR3 is CASSRTSTDTQYF. The CDR3 region has the DNA TGTGCCAGCAGCCGGACTAGCACAGATACGCAGTATTTT.

Note on this clonotype: An end of the junction differs from the germline gene, which may be a read error. The chain links TRBV6-1 to TRBJ2-5; perhaps TRBD2 as D (5 bases). The CDR3 sequence is 12 residues long. The germline V gene encodes CDR1 MNHNS and CDR2 SASEGT. Here the CDR3 DNA reads TGTGCCAGCAGTGAAATAGAAACGGGATCGAACTTC. Protein: CASSEIETGSNF.

The table lists this clonotype with many counts. The chain is built from TRBV29-1 and TRBJ2-1, with TRBD2 as a possible D gene (5 bases). The CDR3 loop spans 14 amino acids. Germline V gene sequence: CDR1 SQVTM, CDR2 ANQGSEA. Trimming stripped 0 bases from V and 1 base from J, with 7 bases between. DNA for the CDR3: TGCAGCGTTGAAGATCCGGGGTCCTACAATGAGCAGTTCTTC. It yields the protein CSVEDPGSYNEQFF.

The chain employs TRBV18 and TRBJ2-3; 9 positions match TRBD2. This CDR3 has 16 amino acids. V shed 6 bases, J shed 2 bases, and the junction held 9 bases outside the gene matches. The germline gives CDR1 KGHSH, CDR2 LQKENI. The CDR3 nucleotides are TGTGCCAGCTCCCGCTCCTCTAGCGGGAACACAGATACGCAGTATTTT. Its translation: CASSRSSSGNTDTQYF.

The V call is TRBV3-1, the J call TRBJ2-1, with a tentative D call TRBD2 (6 bases). This CDR3 is built from 15 residues. CDR1 is LGHDT, CDR2 YNNKEL, per germline (reference sequence). V gave up 4 bases and J gave up 6 bases, with 16 bases separating them. The CDR3, as DNA: TGTGCCAGCAGCCTCTCGACTAGAATGGCCAATGAGCAGTTCTTC. Protein: CASSLSTRMANEQFF.

The sample holds many counts of this clonotype. The rearrangement uses TRBV5-5 and TRBJ1-1; 7 bases match TRBD1. Germline CDR1 SGHKS, CDR2 YYEKEE (reference sequence). The CDR3 is 15 residues long. With 4 bases clipped from V and 0 bases from J, the junction kept 6 bases outside the gene matches. Here the CDR3 reads CASSSLGQLNTEAFF. As DNA, the CDR3 is TGTGCCAGCAGCAGCTTGGGACAGCTGAACACTGAAGCTTTCTTT.

V and J are TRBV19 and TRBJ1-5; maybe TRBD1 (5 bases). Germline-derived CDR1 and CDR2 are LNHDA and SQIVND (reference sequence). Trimming shortened V by 3 bases and J by 5 bases, and 11 bases separated the two germline ends. This CDR3 contains 14 residues. The CDR3 reads CASSIIREDQPQHF. DNA of the CDR3: TGTGCCAGTAGTATCATCAGGGAGGATCAGCCCCAGCATTTT.

This clonotype was picked up many times. The chain carries TRBV11-2 and TRBJ1-1, with D uncertain. The CDR3 runs to 14 residues. The V end lost 5 bases, the J end lost 0 bases, and 10 bases lay between the germline ends. The germline V gene has CDR1 SGHAT and CDR2 FQNNGV. This CDR3 reads CASSPGPLNTEAFF. CDR3 bases: TGTGCCAGCAGCCCAGGTCCATTGAACACTGAAGCTTTCTTT. Variable domain in full (rest from reference TRBV11-2 and TRBJ1-1): EAGVAQSPRYKIIEKRQSVAFWCNPISGHATLYWYQQILGQGPKLLIQFQNNGVVDDSQLPKDRFSAERLKGVDSTLKIQPAKLEDSAVYLCASSPGPLNTEAFFGQGTRLTVV.

The chain joins TRBV9 to TRBJ2-7; D tentatively reads TRBD1 or TRBD2 (5 bases each). The CDR3 consists of 16 residues. Trimming cost V 3 bases and J 1 base, with 17 bases left between them. Germline V lookup: CDR1 SGDLS, CDR2 YYNGEE. As DNA, the CDR3 is TGTGCCAGCAGCGGCGGGTTGGGGGAATTTTCCTACGAGCAGTACTTC. Translated: CASSGGLGEFSYEQYF.

This clonotype was found many times. V and J are TRBV2 and TRBJ2-1; D remains ambiguous. The germline V gene encodes CDR1 SNHLY and CDR2 FYNNEI. V lost 3 bases, J lost 0 bases, and 12 bases lay in between. This CDR3 spans 16 amino acids. The CDR3 nucleotides read TGTGCCAGCAGTGAGCGGCAGAGTAGCTCCTACAATGAGCAGTTCTTC. Its protein is CASSERQSSSYNEQFF.

This chain connects TRBV7-3 to TRBJ2-3; D might be TRBD1 or TRBD2, each matching 6 bases. Trimming shortened V by 7 bases and J by 4 bases, and 12 bases separated the two germline ends. Germline V CDR1 and CDR2: SGHTA, FQGTGA. The CDR3 has 13 amino acids. The CDR3, as DNA: TGTGCCAGCAACCCCCGGGGGCCAGATACGCAGTATTTT. The encoded protein is CASNPRGPDTQYF.

This clonotype was seen at least ten times. The J gene is TRBJ2-5, the V gene TRBV11-2, with 12 bases lining up with TRBD2. In germline, CDR1 is SGHAT, CDR2 FQNNGV. This CDR3 region has 16 residues. V trimming: 5 bases; J trimming: 1 base; junction bases outside the gene matches: 5. CDR3 sequence: CASSRRLAGVQETQYF. CDR3 nucleotides: TGTGCCAGCAGCCGCCGACTAGCGGGAGTCCAAGAGACCCAGTACTTC.

This clonotype was detected only once. The rearrangement joins TRBV3-1 to TRBJ1-5; TRBD1 agrees at 9 bases. There are 15 residues in the CDR3. Germline lookup yields CDR1 LGHDT and CDR2 YNNKEL (reference sequence). V gave up 0 bases and J gave up 5 bases; unmatched junction bases: 2. The chain's CDR3 is CASSQDGTGYQPQHF. As DNA, the CDR3 is TGTGCCAGCAGCCAAGACGGGACAGGGTATCAGCCCCAGCATTTT.

Of note for this clonotype: A clone one base away is much larger, so this may be a read error. The chain uses TRBV4-3 and TRBJ2-5; D is unclear. The CDR3 loop spans 12 amino acids. CDR1 is LGHNA and CDR2 is YSLEER in the germline V gene. CDR3 loop: CASSRPQETPYF. CDR3 sequence (DNA): TGCGCCAGCAGCCGCCCCCAAGAGACCCCGTACTTC.

V usage is TRBV28 and J usage is TRBJ2-3; D ambiguous. Germline CDR1 reads MDHEN; CDR2 reads SYDVKM. The CDR3 runs 15 residues. V was cut by 1 base and J by 5 bases, with 13 bases left in between. This CDR3 is CASSLYGVNGDTQYF. CDR3 nucleotide sequence: TGTGCCAGCAGTTTATATGGGGTGAATGGAGATACGCAGTATTTT.

This clonotype was picked up many times. This chain uses TRBV6-2 or TRBV6-3 with TRBJ2-7, with 9 bases lining up with TRBD2. Trimming removed 1 base from V and 7 bases from J; junction bases left unmatched: 14. The CDR3 consists of 17 residues. Germline V gene sequence: CDR1 MNHEY, CDR2 SVGEGT. CDR3 bases: TGTGCCAGCAGTTACTTACCCGGGACTAGCCTGTCTTGGGAGCAGTACTTC. Protein: CASSYLPGTSLSWEQYF.